Here is one T cell receptor (beta chain) with its context. What it binds is unknown. Libraries were prepared by immunoSEQ multiplex PCR; TCRdb keeps only in-frame clonotypes and omits some of them. The data show tens of thousands of clones, around 78% seen once. With the ViraFEST assay, the study expanded antigen-specific CD4+ T cells using viral peptide pools, then sequenced them. Isolating CD4+ T cells followed approximately 11 days of culture. This individual tested PCR-positive for SARS-CoV-2 infection between March and December 2020. The data were obtained in a study of vaccination effects on CD4 cells after COVID-19. Germline V gene sequence: CDR1 KGHSH, CDR2 LQKENI. Trimming removed 1 base from V and 4 bases from J; junction bases left unmatched: 6. The CDR3 contains 16 residues.

The specimen comprised CD4+ T cells from PBMCs cultured with a peptide pool, sampled before COVID-19 vaccination. The clonotype comes from a human donor who had a prior SARS-CoV-2 infection. The V and J genes are TRBV18 and TRBJ2-7, with 11 bases fitting TRBD2. The CDR3 protein is CASSPRSRLAGYEQYF. DNA of the CDR3: TGTGCCAGCTCACCACGTTCTCGACTAGCGGGGTACGAGCAGTACTTC.